The rows below give T cell receptor beta chains drawn from one sample of a study of T cell responses to AZD1222 COVID-19 vaccine. The table came from immunoSEQ multiplex PCR; TCRdb's copy has only in-frame clones and leaves some out. The sample lists tens of thousands of clones; 80% to 90% were seen once. Sequencing used peripheral blood, obtained on day 0 of AZD1222 vaccination. These receptors all come from an adult in good health. Both conserved end residues are part of each CDR3. The D gene is left open where the match is weak. Size is omitted from some rows. Given values are once, few, many or a class for expanded clones.

clone size,V gene,CDR3 length,D gene,J gene,CDR3 DNA,CDR3 protein
once,TRBV25-1,15,TRBD1,TRBJ2-7,TGTGCCAGCAGTGGCGACAGGGGCTTCTCATACGAGCAGTACTTC,CASSGDRGFSYEQYF
few,TRBV12-3/TRBV12-4,12,-,TRBJ1-2,TGTGCCAGCAGTTACCGGGGGCCGCGATACACCTTC,CASSYRGPRYTF
-,TRBV7-2,16,TRBD2,TRBJ2-5,TGTGCCAGCAGGGTCGGGACTAGCGGGGATAAAAAGACCCAGTACTTC,CASRVGTSGDKKTQYF
-,TRBV7-9,15,-,TRBJ2-1,TGTGCCAGCAGCTTAGCCGGACCCCGACGCAATGAGCAGTTCTTC,CASSLAGPRRNEQFF
-,TRBV7-9,17,TRBD1,TRBJ1-4,TGTGCCAGCGGAGATACAGGGGAAGTTGCAACTAATGAAAAACTGTTTTTT,CASGDTGEVATNEKLFF
-,TRBV14,16,-,TRBJ1-2,TGTGCCAGCAGCCACGAAGGTACAGGGTGGAACTATGGCTACACCTTC,CASSHEGTGWNYGYTF
few,TRBV5-8,15,TRBD2,TRBJ2-2,TGTGCCAGCAGCTTTTGGCTAGCGGGGACCGGGGAGCTGTTTTTT,CASSFWLAGTGELFF
-,TRBV4-2,15,-,TRBJ1-2,TGTGCCAGCAGCCAAACCGTGACATGGGACTATGGCTACACCTTC,CASSQTVTWDYGYTF
-,TRBV5-1,17,-,TRBJ2-2,TGCGCCAGCAGTCGTCACACGGGACTCACGAACACCGGGGAGCTGTTTTTT,CASSRHTGLTNTGELFF
once,TRBV18,16,TRBD1,TRBJ2-7,TGTGCCAGCTCACCCTCTCCAGGGGGTGTCTTCTACGAGCAGTACTTC,CASSPSPGGVFYEQYF
-,TRBV3-1/TRBV3-2,13,-,TRBJ1-1,TGTGCCAGCAGCCAAAACGGGGGGGCTGAAGCTTTCTTT,CASSQNGGAEAFF
-,TRBV27,14,-,TRBJ2-1,TGTGCCAGCAGCGACCGGACGGTGATCAATGAGCAGTTCTTC,CASSDRTVINEQFF
-,TRBV28,11,-,TRBJ1-2,TGTGCCAGCAAAAATAACTATGGCTACACCTTC,CASKNNYGYTF
few,TRBV7-3,13,-,TRBJ1-3,TGTGCCAGCAGCTTGGATTCTGGAAACACCATATATTTT,CASSLDSGNTIYF
-,TRBV28,16,TRBD2,TRBJ2-7,TGTGCCAGCAGTTTTATGGGACCCAGCGGGGGGAACGAGCAGTACTTC,CASSFMGPSGGNEQYF
once,TRBV14,13,TRBD1,TRBJ1-2,TGTGCCAGCAGCCAAGTTACAGGGGGAGGCTACACCTTC,CASSQVTGGGYTF
-,TRBV7-9,16,TRBD1,TRBJ2-5,TGTGCCAGCAGCTCGTTCCGGGACAGGGCGTCAGAGACCCAGTACTTC,CASSSFRDRASETQYF
-,TRBV19,17,TRBD2,TRBJ2-1,TGTGCCAGTAGTATCAACTCGGCTAGCGGGGCCGAGGATGAGCAGTTCTTC,CASSINSASGAEDEQFF
-,TRBV7-7,14,-,TRBJ2-2,TGTGCTAGCAGCCCCCTTGCGGGCACCGGGGAGCTGTTTTTT,CASSPLAGTGELFF
once,TRBV19,14,TRBD2,TRBJ2-4,TGTGCCAGCGGGACTAGCGGGGAGGGAAACATTCAGTACTTC,CASGTSGEGNIQYF
-,TRBV27,20,TRBD2,TRBJ2-1,TGTGCCAGCAGTCTTAGTCCGGGACTAGCGGGGGGGGTGTTCTACAATGAGCAGTTCTTC,CASSLSPGLAGGVFYNEQFF
-,TRBV6-5,15,TRBD1,TRBJ1-6,TGTGCCAGCAACTACGGACAGGGGAGAAATTCACCCCTCCACTTT,CASNYGQGRNSPLHF
-,TRBV3-1/TRBV3-2,13,TRBD1,TRBJ1-2,TGTGCCAGCAGCCATTGGACAGGGGAGGGCTACACCTTC,CASSHWTGEGYTF
-,TRBV5-5,15,-,TRBJ1-1,TGTGCCAGCACCGCTGGATCAGGGTTGAACACTGAAGCTTTCTTT,CASTAGSGLNTEAFF
once,TRBV6-5,14,-,TRBJ1-5,TGTGCCACCGGGAGGGGGGGAGGCAATCAGCCCCAGCATTTT,CATGRGGGNQPQHF
once,TRBV30,15,-,TRBJ2-1,TGTGCCTGGAGTGTAGGGACCTCCCGAACTAATGAGCAGTTCTTC,CAWSVGTSRTNEQFF
-,TRBV7-2,15,TRBD2,TRBJ2-3,TGTGCCAGCAGCTTAGTCGTCCGGGACGGGGGGACGCAGTATTTT,CASSLVVRDGGTQYF
once,TRBV4-2,16,-,TRBJ2-7,TGTGCCAGCAGCCAAGACCTCCGGGTATTCTCCTACGAGCAGTACTTC,CASSQDLRVFSYEQYF
-,TRBV19,15,TRBD1,TRBJ1-2,TGTGCCAGTAGTACCGACAGGGACAATAACTATGGCTACACCTTC,CASSTDRDNNYGYTF
-,TRBV6-1,15,TRBD1,TRBJ2-7,TGTGCCAGCAGTGAAGCCGGGACAGGGACGGACGAGCAGTACTTC,CASSEAGTGTDEQYF
-,TRBV13,15,-,TRBJ1-2,TGTGCCAGCAGCTTAGAACGATCGGGCGTTTATGGCTACACCTTC,CASSLERSGVYGYTF
-,TRBV27,17,TRBD1,TRBJ1-1,TGTGCCAGCAGTTTATGGGCTTTCCGGGACAGATACACTGAAGCTTTCTTT,CASSLWAFRDRYTEAFF
-,TRBV28,16,-,TRBJ2-7,TGTGCCAGCATCCCTTTTGGACGGGAAAGCTCCTACGAGCAGTACTTC,CASIPFGRESSYEQYF
-,TRBV6-5,16,TRBD1,TRBJ1-4,TGTGCCAGCAGTTTCTACAGGGGTACGACTAATGAAAAACTGTTTTTT,CASSFYRGTTNEKLFF
-,TRBV5-1,15,-,TRBJ2-2,TGCGCCAGCAGCTTGGGGGATCACAGAACCGGGGAGCTGTTTTTT,CASSLGDHRTGELFF
-,TRBV4-1,18,-,TRBJ2-7,TGCGCCAGCAGCCAAGATTTCAGGGTGTTGGAAAAAATTCACGAGCAGTACTTC,CASSQDFRVLEKIHEQYF
-,TRBV6-4,14,TRBD1,TRBJ1-2,TGTGCCAGCTCCAGGACTTGGGACAGCTATGGCTACACCTTC,CASSRTWDSYGYTF
-,TRBV5-4,12,-,TRBJ2-5,TGTGCCAGCAGCTTGGACCGGGAGACCCAGTACTTC,CASSLDRETQYF
-,TRBV6-5,14,TRBD1,TRBJ2-4,TGTGCCAGCAGTTACGGGACAGGGGTAAACATTCAGTACTTC,CASSYGTGVNIQYF
-,TRBV28,14,-,TRBJ2-7,TGTGCCAGCAGTTTCGGACCCGCGGGCTACGAGCAGTACTTC,CASSFGPAGYEQYF
-,TRBV28,16,TRBD1,TRBJ2-3,TGTGCCAGCAGTTCTGGGCAGGGGGCTGGGGCAGATACGCAGTATTTT,CASSSGQGAGADTQYF
-,TRBV18,14,-,TRBJ1-4,TGTGCCAGCTCACAGGGGCAGAACAATGAAAAACTGTTTTTT,CASSQGQNNEKLFF
-,TRBV2,14,-,TRBJ2-6,TGTGCCAGCAGCAAAAGCTCTGGGGCCAACGTCCTGACTTTC,CASSKSSGANVLTF
-,TRBV7-9,13,TRBD1,TRBJ1-4,TGTGCCAGCAGCTTCGGACAGGGGGGCCAGCTGTTTTTT,CASSFGQGGQLFF
-,TRBV7-2,15,-,TRBJ2-1,TGTGCCAGCAGCTTAGAGCCAGGGGTCTACAATGAGCAGTTCTTC,CASSLEPGVYNEQFF
-,TRBV7-9,15,TRBD1,TRBJ2-7,TGTGCCAGCAGCTTAAGAGACAGGGGGCAGTACGAGCAGTACTTC,CASSLRDRGQYEQYF
-,TRBV12-5,18,TRBD1,TRBJ1-5,TGTGCTAGTGGTTTGCGGCACCCTCAGGGGGTCCACAATCAGCCCCAGCATTTT,CASGLRHPQGVHNQPQHF
-,TRBV28,12,-,TRBJ1-1,TGTGCCAGCAGTTTGGGGGCCCCTGAAGCTTTCTTT,CASSLGAPEAFF
-,TRBV27,14,TRBD1,TRBJ2-2,TGTGCCAGCAGTTTAAGGGACAGCACCGGGGAGCTGTTTTTT,CASSLRDSTGELFF
-,TRBV5-6,13,TRBD2,TRBJ2-1,TGTGCCAGCAGCAGGGACTATTACAATGAGCAGTTCTTC,CASSRDYYNEQFF
few,TRBV28,15,-,TRBJ1-5,TGTGCCAGCAGTCCCCTCGACAGGAGAAATCAGCCCCAGCATTTT,CASSPLDRRNQPQHF
once,TRBV7-2,15,TRBD1,TRBJ1-1,TGTGCCAGCAGCTCGGACAGGGTTTTTGACACTGAAGCTTTCTTT,CASSSDRVFDTEAFF
-,TRBV5-4,14,TRBD1,TRBJ2-3,TGTGCCAGCAGGGACAGGGGGGCCACAGATACGCAGTATTTT,CASRDRGATDTQYF
-,TRBV4-1,15,-,TRBJ2-3,TGCGCCAGCAGCCAAGAAGGCCTCAGCACAGATACGCAGTATTTT,CASSQEGLSTDTQYF
-,TRBV9,14,-,TRBJ2-2,TGTGCCAGCAGCCTTAGGTCGAACACCGGGGAGCTGTTTTTT,CASSLRSNTGELFF
-,TRBV2,15,-,TRBJ1-6,TGTGCCAGCATCGGGATTTACTCCTATAATTCACCCCTCCACTTT,CASIGIYSYNSPLHF
few,TRBV25-1,14,TRBD1,TRBJ2-1,TGTGCCAGCAGTTCTAGGGGACAGCACAATGAGCAGTTCTTC,CASSSRGQHNEQFF
once,TRBV4-2,13,-,TRBJ2-1,TGTGCCAGCAGCCGTAGCCTCTACAATGAGCAGTTCTTC,CASSRSLYNEQFF
-,TRBV6-5,15,TRBD2,TRBJ2-3,TGTGCCAGCAGGGATAGCGGGGGTAGGACAGATACGCAGTATTTT,CASRDSGGRTDTQYF